This passage covers 23 T cell receptor beta chains from one sample sequenced in a study of T cell clonotyping in hematopoietic cell transplantation. Sequenced by immunoSEQ multiplex PCR; TCRdb stores in-frame clones only, minus some. This table has thousands of clones, 88% appearing once. Documented time point: recipient sample about 28 days before transplant, after cytoreduction. The sequencing used peripheral blood mononuclear cells, collected before stem cell transplant. The receptor source for this set is a man in his sixties with acute myeloid leukemia. Some clones in this sample may be carry-over from other donors' samples.

The J gene is TRBJ1-4, the V gene TRBV19; weak D call: TRBD1 (5 bases). Trimming removed 5 bases from V and 6 bases from J, with 19 bases in between. Germline V gene lookup returns CDR1 LNHDA and CDR2 SQIVND (reference sequence). The CDR3 extends over 16 amino acids. The CDR3 loop is CASSPWSPGEDEKLFF. Written as DNA, the CDR3 is TGTGCCAGTAGTCCTTGGTCCCCGGGGGAGGATGAAAAACTGTTTTTT.

This chain connects TRBV9 to TRBJ2-3, with D possibly TRBD2 on 5 matching bases. The germline CDR1 and CDR2 sequences are SGDLS and YYNGEE. The CDR3 contains 15 residues. The V end was cut by 4 bases, the J end by 0 bases, with 12 bases between. CDR3 loop: CASSPRGYSTDTQYF. In DNA form, the CDR3 reads TGTGCCAGCAGCCCCCGAGGGTATAGCACAGATACGCAGTATTTT.

J is TRBJ1-3 and V is TRBV5-6; maybe TRBD1 (5 bases). This CDR3 spans 15 amino acids. Trimming removed 3 bases from V and 0 bases from J, with 10 bases in between. Germline assignment: CDR1 SGHDT and CDR2 YYEEEE. The CDR3 region is CASSSDTTSGNTIYF. CDR3 nucleotides: TGTGCCAGCAGCTCGGACACAACCTCTGGAAACACCATATATTTT. Combining the CDR3 with reference TRBV5-6 and TRBJ1-3 gives the whole variable domain DAGVTQSPTHLIKTRGQQVTLRCSPKSGHDTVSWYQQALGQGPQFIFQYYEEEERQRGNFPDRFSGHQFPNYSSELNVNALLLGDSALYLCASSSDTTSGNTIYFGEGSWLTVV.

This clone came up once. CDR3 amino acids: CASSQAETGGYEQYF. The CDR3 nucleotides read TGTGCCAGCAGCCAAGCTGAAACAGGGGGCTACGAGCAGTACTTC. This chain joins TRBV4-2 and TRBJ2-7, with TRBD1 identical over 8 bases. Germline V gene sequence: CDR1 LGHNA, CDR2 YNFKEQ. This CDR3 spans 15 amino acids. The J segment lost 3 bases and the V segment lost 1 base, leaving 5 bases of the junction unmatched.

The rearrangement joins TRBV6-5 to TRBJ2-5; 7 bases are shared with TRBD1. The CDR3 sequence is 15 residues long. CDR1 and CDR2 from the germline V gene are MNHEY and SVGAGI. V lost 2 bases to trimming and J lost 4 bases; unmatched junction nucleotides: 7. This chain's CDR3 is CASSYTTGVGETQYF. In nucleotides, the CDR3 is TGTGCCAGCAGTTACACTACAGGGGTTGGAGAGACCCAGTACTTC.

This chain links TRBV6-6 with TRBJ1-5, with D unresolved. Trimming removed 7 bases from V and 0 bases from J, with 10 bases in between. The CDR3 has 14 residues. Germline V gives CDR1 MNHNY, CDR2 SVGAGI (reference sequence). The CDR3 nucleotides are TGTGCCAGCACCGTAACGGATAGCAATCAGCCCCAGCATTTT. Its protein is CASTVTDSNQPQHF.

The rearrangement uses TRBV5-6 and TRBJ1-3; a weak D match, TRBD1 (6 bases). Trimming stripped 0 bases from V and 2 bases from J, with 15 bases between. This CDR3 has 17 residues. Germline-derived CDR1 and CDR2 are SGHDT and YYEEEE. The CDR3 loop is CASSLETHRATGNTIYF. The CDR3 coding sequence is TGTGCCAGCAGCTTGGAAACCCACAGGGCAACTGGAAACACCATATATTTT.

V usage is TRBV30 and J usage is TRBJ1-4; TRBD1 might be the D (5 bases). V was clipped by 1 base and J by 8 bases, with 11 bases between them. The CDR3 has 13 residues. Germline CDR1 is GTSNPN and CDR2 is SVGIG (reference sequence). CDR3 region: CAWSGGAREKLFF. CDR3 coding DNA: TGTGCCTGGAGTGGAGGGGCGAGGGAAAAACTGTTTTTT. The full variable domain, its missing parts supplied by reference TRBV30 and TRBJ1-4, is SQTIHQWPATLVQPVGSPLSLECTVEGTSNPNLYWYRQAAGRGLQLLFYSVGIGQISSEVPQNLSASRPQDRQFILSSKKLLLSDSGFYLCAWSGGAREKLFFGSGTQLSVL.

This sequence joins TRBV7-9 and TRBJ2-5; D remains unclear. The CDR3 consists of 13 residues. From germline, CDR1 is SEHNR and CDR2 FQNEAQ (reference sequence). The V end lost 1 base, the J end lost 4 bases, and 7 bases lay between the germline ends. The CDR3 loop is CASSLGVGETQYF. DNA of the CDR3: TGTGCCAGCAGCTTAGGAGTGGGAGAGACCCAGTACTTC. Full variable domain (rest looked up from reference TRBV7-9 and TRBJ2-5): DTGVSQNPRHKITKRGQNVTFRCDPISEHNRLYWYRQTLGQGPEFLTYFQNEAQLEKSRLLSDRFSAERPKGSFSTLEIQRTEQGDSAMYLCASSLGVGETQYFGPGTRLLVL.

This clone was recorded a few times. This rearrangement joins TRBV6-5 to TRBJ2-5, with no clear D. From germline, CDR1 is MNHEY and CDR2 SVGAGI. This CDR3 comprises 15 residues. V lost 0 bases to trimming and J lost 4 bases, with 12 bases between them. CDR3 region: CASSYSLHSPETQYF. The CDR3 region has the DNA TGTGCCAGCAGTTACTCCCTACATAGTCCAGAGACCCAGTACTTC.

This CDR3 is CASSAGTSGYEQYF. The CDR3 DNA follows: TGTGCCAGCAGTGCCGGGACTAGCGGCTACGAGCAGTACTTC. The chain links TRBV6-4 to TRBJ2-7, with TRBD2 matching over 11 bases. CDR3 length: 14 amino acids. Germline V gives CDR1 MRHNA, CDR2 SNTAGT. V dropped 4 bases and J dropped 3; count of bases not matched to a gene: 2.

The J gene is TRBJ2-3, the V gene TRBV2; D gene ambiguous. The V end lost 3 bases, the J end lost 4 bases, and 17 bases lay between the germline ends. This CDR3 is built from 16 residues. The germline CDR1 and CDR2 sequences are SNHLY and FYNNEI. The CDR3 bases are TGTGCCAGCAGTGAGGGTAGACTGCCGGGCGCAGATACGCAGTATTTT. Translation gives CASSEGRLPGADTQYF.

The V gene is TRBV27, the J gene TRBJ2-1, with TRBD2 matching over 11 bases. Unmatched junction bases numbered 14, after V lost 4 bases and J lost 0 bases. The germline V gene encodes CDR1 MNHEY and CDR2 SMNVEV (reference sequence). The CDR3 covers 20 residues. The CDR3 sequence: CASSSLGTSGGKSSYNEQFF. The CDR3 DNA follows: TGTGCCAGCAGTTCTCTAGGTACTAGCGGGGGTAAGAGCTCCTACAATGAGCAGTTCTTC.

This chain links TRBV5-1 with TRBJ2-7; D not certain. Trimming pared 3 bases from V and 4 bases from J, leaving 5 bases between. The CDR3 contains 11 residues. CDR1 is SGHRS and CDR2 is YFSETQ in the germline V gene. CDR3 protein: CASSWGYEQYF. DNA of the CDR3: TGCGCCAGCAGCTGGGGATACGAGCAGTACTTC.

V is TRBV14 and J is TRBJ2-2, with unresolved D. The germline gives CDR1 SGHDN, CDR2 FVKESK. The CDR3 loop spans 15 amino acids. V was shortened by 3 bases and J by 0 bases, with 8 bases between the two germline ends. The CDR3 DNA sequence: TGTGCCAGCAGCCAGAGACTTACGAACACCGGGGAGCTGTTTTTT. Its protein is CASSQRLTNTGELFF.

The J gene is TRBJ1-2, the V gene TRBV27, with 10 bases lining up with TRBD1. This CDR3 is 15 amino acids long. Germline assignment: CDR1 MNHEY and CDR2 SMNVEV (reference sequence). V shed 0 bases and J 8 bases; nucleotides not matched to a gene: 6. In DNA form, the CDR3 reads TGTGCCAGCAGTTTATCGGGGACAGGGGCGCGAGGCTACACCTTC. Translating it yields CASSLSGTGARGYTF.

V is TRBV5-4 and J is TRBJ1-6; D unclear. Trimming cost V 4 bases and J 8 bases, with 10 bases left between them. The germline CDR1 and CDR2 sequences are SGHNT and YYREEE (reference sequence). There are 13 residues in the CDR3. CDR3 nucleotides: TGTGCCAGCAGCGGTATCGGAGATTCACCCCTCCACTTT. Translated, it gives CASSGIGDSPLHF.

The rearrangement uses TRBV7-9 and TRBJ2-1, with D perhaps matching TRBD2 (6 bases). Trimming removed 2 bases from V and 0 bases from J, with 17 bases in between. This CDR3 spans 18 amino acids. Germline V CDR1 and CDR2: SEHNR, FQNEAQ (reference sequence). CDR3 protein: CASSLPPGVSSSYNEQFF. Written as DNA, the CDR3 is TGTGCCAGCAGCTTACCACCGGGGGTCTCAAGCTCCTACAATGAGCAGTTCTTC.

The J gene is TRBJ2-7, the V gene TRBV30; either TRBD1 or TRBD2 may supply D (5 bases each). CDR1 GTSNPN and CDR2 SVGIG come from the germline V gene (reference sequence). The CDR3 runs to 13 residues. Here the CDR3 reads CALGEGLGNEQYF. The CDR3 coding sequence is TGTGCACTAGGCGAGGGGCTGGGGAACGAGCAGTACTTC.

This clone appeared once. V gene TRBV5-6 combines with J gene TRBJ1-1; D is possibly TRBD1 (5 bases). V gave up 4 bases and J gave up 1 base, with 11 bases separating them. The germline CDR1 and CDR2 sequences are SGHDT and YYEEEE. CDR3 length equals 14 residues. The chain's CDR3 is CASSLIGGNTEAFF. CDR3 in DNA: TGTGCCAGCAGCCTGATTGGGGGGAACACTGAAGCTTTCTTT.

The chain links TRBV28 to TRBJ1-1; a possible D gene is TRBD1 (5 bases). V was cut by 6 bases and J by 8 bases, with 22 bases left in between. CDR1 is MDHEN, CDR2 SYDVKM, per germline. The CDR3 length is 15 residues. CDR3 loop: CASSLPRHQGAEAFF. CDR3 coding DNA: TGTGCCAGCAGCTTACCCCGTCACCAAGGGGCCGAAGCTTTCTTT.

The chain employs TRBV28 and TRBJ1-4; perhaps TRBD1 as D (5 bases). Per germline, CDR1 MDHEN and CDR2 SYDVKM. This CDR3 contains 11 residues. V was trimmed by 7 bases and J by 12 bases, leaving 12 bases between them. Here the CDR3 reads CASTTWGELFF. The CDR3 nucleotides are TGTGCCAGCACCACCTGGGGGGAACTGTTTTTT.

The gene calls are TRBV5-8 and TRBJ1-5; D call uncertain. CDR1 SGHTS and CDR2 YDEGEE come from the germline V gene. The CDR3 is 12 amino acids. The V end was cut by 2 bases, the J end by 3 bases, with 3 bases between. CDR3 sequence reads: CASSFANQPQHF. CDR3 coding DNA: TGTGCCAGCAGCTTCGCCAATCAGCCCCAGCATTTT.